One TCR beta chain is described in this entry. What it binds is unknown. The data were obtained in a study of shared clonotypes between healthy human individuals. Study outcomes and limitations: Clonotype sharing levels among donors were expected to vary with sequencing depth. Only blood underwent sampling, and tissue repertoires likely differ.

The protocol was immunoSEQ multiplex PCR, while the TCRdb copy is restricted to in-frame clones and leaves out a portion. The sample consists of about 1 million clones, approximately 72% of them appearing once. Germline-derived CDR1 and CDR2 are SEHNR and FQNEAQ (reference sequence). Trimming removed 0 bases from V and 4 bases from J, with 15 bases in between. This CDR3 has 16 amino acids. The chain uses TRBV7-9 and TRBJ1-2, with a possible D match to TRBD1 (5 bases). Sequencing input: memory CD4+ T cells sorted from blood. Subset noted: CD45RA-negative fraction. The receptor was derived from a man aged 18 to 30 in good health. This chain's CDR3 is CASSLAGTKPFYGYTF. CDR3 DNA sequence: TGTGCCAGCAGCTTAGCTGGGACCAAACCTTTCTATGGCTACACCTTC.